Here is one T cell receptor beta chain with its context. The data stem from a study of blood T cell repertoires in COVID-19. Study in general: There were acute and convalescent COVID-19 samples, and they came from the United States, Italy and Spain. The cDNA or gDNA used as material had been derived from T cells, B-cell-depleted T cells, or PBMCs.

In the source study's methods: By means of reference gene primer amplification, nucleated cell counts were estimated. Clones were sequenced by immunoSEQ multiplex PCR, and TCRdb holds only the in-frame ones, with some missing. V and J calls and clone size come straight from that table; D and trimming were deduced from the DNA. This table has roughly 100,000 clones, roughly 76% appearing once. The CDR3 totals 18 residues. V usage is TRBV21-1 and J usage is TRBJ2-1; the table gives TRBD2 as D, unverified against the DNA. TRBV21-1 is flagged as a pseudogene. Sequenced sample: peripheral blood. The TCR was taken from a woman between 70 and 85 years old with acute or convalescent COVID-19. The CDR3 here is CASSKEGQTSGGGNEQFF. In DNA form, the CDR3 reads TGTGCCAGCAGCAAAGAGGGTCAGACTAGCGGGGGGGGCAATGAGCAGTTCTTC.